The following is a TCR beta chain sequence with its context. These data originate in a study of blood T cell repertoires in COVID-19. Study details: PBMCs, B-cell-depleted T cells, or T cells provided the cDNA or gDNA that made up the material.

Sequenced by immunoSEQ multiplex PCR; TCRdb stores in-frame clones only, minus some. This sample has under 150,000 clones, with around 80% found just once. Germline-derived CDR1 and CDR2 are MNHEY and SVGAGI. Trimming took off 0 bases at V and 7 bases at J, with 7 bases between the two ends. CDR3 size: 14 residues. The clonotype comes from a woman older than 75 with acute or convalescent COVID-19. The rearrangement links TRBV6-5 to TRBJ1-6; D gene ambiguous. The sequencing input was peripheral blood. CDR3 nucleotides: TGTGCCAGCAGTTACTCAACAGTGAATTCACCCCTCCACTTT. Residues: CASSYSTVNSPLHF.